Shown below are 6 T cell receptor beta chains from a single sample sequenced in a study of T cells in Graves' hyperthyroidism and ophthalmopathy. It was RNA transcripts that yielded the amplified TCR beta CDR3 regions. Carried out on the TCR CDR3, a first-round RT-PCR used the HTBI primer set. TCRdb passed the multiplex PCR reads through MiXCR, listing each CDR3 protein once. The table includes hundreds of thousands of distinct CDR3 sequences, 15% to 20% detected once. Sequenced input: blood. The receptors here all came from a middle-aged man with Graves' ophthalmopathy.

This clonotype was seen ten or more times. The CDR3 reads CASSLGSGGTDTQYF. The CDR3 DNA is TGTGCCAGCAGCTTAGGTAGCGGAGGCACAGATACGCAGTATTTT. The chain joins TRBV7-8 to TRBJ2-3; possibly TRBD2 for D (6 bases). V was trimmed by 1 base and J by 1 base, leaving 9 bases between them. Germline CDR1 and CDR2: SGHVS and FQNEAQ. The CDR3 sequence is 15 residues long. The entire variable domain, with the rest obtained from reference TRBV7-8 and TRBJ2-3, is as follows: GAGVSQSPRYKVAKRGQDVALRCDPISGHVSLFWYQQALGQGPEFLTYFQNEAQLDKSGLPSDRFFAERPEGSVSTLKIQRTQQEDSAVYLCASSLGSGGTDTQYFGPGTRLTVL.

The chain combines TRBV11-3 with TRBJ2-5; no definite D call. Germline V CDR1 and CDR2: SGHNT, YENEEA. This CDR3 contains 12 residues. V was pared by 8 bases and J by 0 bases, with 7 bases between. The CDR3 region has the DNA TGTGCCAGCGGCGTGAACCAAGAGACCCAGTACTTC. As protein: CASGVNQETQYF.

This clonotype was recorded a few times. V usage is TRBV20-1 and J usage is TRBJ2-5; TRBD2 is a possible D gene (6 bases). Trimming took 0 bases from V and 5 from J, leaving 22 bases between them. Germline lookup yields CDR1 DFQATT and CDR2 SNEGSKA (reference sequence). The CDR3 extends over 17 amino acids. CDR3 nucleotide sequence: TGCAGTGCTAGAGACCTGCAGGAGGGAGGCGCCGGGGAGACCCAGTACTTC. Translated, it gives CSARDLQEGGAGETQYF.

The chain links TRBV5-1 to TRBJ2-1; D remains ambiguous. The V gene's germline CDR1 is SGHRS and CDR2 YFSETQ. Trimming took off 0 bases at V and 1 base at J, with 8 bases between the two ends. CDR3 length equals 15 residues. The CDR3 sequence is CASSLEQTSYNEQFF. The DNA of the CDR3 is TGCGCCAGCAGCTTGGAGCAGACGTCCTACAATGAGCAGTTCTTC.

This clonotype occurred many times. The V call is TRBV3-1, the J call TRBJ1-2, with D perhaps TRBD1 (5 bases). This CDR3 is built from 16 residues. Trimming removed 0 bases at V and 1 base at J, with 12 bases between. Germline loops: CDR1 LGHDT, CDR2 YNNKEL (reference sequence). The CDR3 loop is CASSQDPGAVNYGYTF. The DNA for the CDR3 is TGTGCCAGCAGCCAAGATCCCGGGGCCGTTAACTATGGCTACACCTTC.

Only a few counts were recorded for this clonotype. This chain uses TRBV7-9 with TRBJ1-5; D is possibly TRBD1 (5 bases). Germline V gene sequence: CDR1 SEHNR, CDR2 FQNEAQ (reference sequence). There are 17 residues in the CDR3. Trimming stripped 5 bases from V and 2 bases from J, with 19 bases between. CDR3 sequence: CASSDARGGRGNQPQHF. CDR3 DNA sequence: TGTGCCAGCAGCGACGCTAGGGGTGGCCGGGGCAATCAGCCCCAGCATTTT.